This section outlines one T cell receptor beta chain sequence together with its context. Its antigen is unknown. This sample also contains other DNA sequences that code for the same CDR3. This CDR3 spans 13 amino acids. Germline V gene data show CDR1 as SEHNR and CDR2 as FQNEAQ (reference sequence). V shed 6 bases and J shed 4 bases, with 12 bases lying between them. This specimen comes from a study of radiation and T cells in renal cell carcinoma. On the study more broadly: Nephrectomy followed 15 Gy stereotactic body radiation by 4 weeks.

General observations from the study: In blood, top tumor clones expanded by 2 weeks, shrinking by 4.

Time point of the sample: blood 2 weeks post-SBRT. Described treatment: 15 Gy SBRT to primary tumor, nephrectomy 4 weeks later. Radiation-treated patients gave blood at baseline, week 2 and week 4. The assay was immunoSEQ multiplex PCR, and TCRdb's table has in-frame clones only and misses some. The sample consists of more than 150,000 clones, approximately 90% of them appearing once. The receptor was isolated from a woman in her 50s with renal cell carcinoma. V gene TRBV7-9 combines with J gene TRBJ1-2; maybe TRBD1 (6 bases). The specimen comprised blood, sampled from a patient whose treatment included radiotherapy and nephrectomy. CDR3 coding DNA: TGTGCCAGCAGTTTACAGGGAGGCTATGGCTACACCTTC. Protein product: CASSLQGGYGYTF.